This T cell receptor beta chain comes out of a study of blood T cell repertoires in COVID-19. In the study overall: PBMCs, B-cell-depleted T cells, or T cells were the source of the cDNA or gDNA that made up the material.

Germline loops: CDR1 SGHRS, CDR2 YFSETQ. The CDR3 length is 15 residues. Losses at the gene ends were 0 bases for V and 6 bases for J; bases not matched to a gene: 6. As originally analysed: Cell counts per sample came from amplifying reference gene primers. Produced via immunoSEQ multiplex PCR; TCRdb's table is partial and in-frame only. V and J calls and clone size are given by that table; D and trimming were obtained from the DNA. The profile shows more than 150,000 clones, around 82% of them singletons. The chain employs TRBV5-1 and TRBJ2-3, with 8 positions matching TRBD2. The sequenced sample was peripheral blood. This receptor was identified in a woman aged 80 or over with acute or convalescent COVID-19. The CDR3 sequence: CASSLGSGGIDTQYF. As DNA, the CDR3 is TGCGCCAGCAGCTTGGGGAGCGGGGGAATCGATACGCAGTATTTT. The entire variable domain, with the rest obtained from reference TRBV5-1 and TRBJ2-3, is as follows: KAGVTQTPRYLIKTRGQQVTLSCSPISGHRSVSWYQQTPGQGLQFLFEYFSETQRNKGNFPGRFSGRQFSNSRSEMNVSTLELGDSALYLCASSLGSGGIDTQYFGPGTRLTVL.